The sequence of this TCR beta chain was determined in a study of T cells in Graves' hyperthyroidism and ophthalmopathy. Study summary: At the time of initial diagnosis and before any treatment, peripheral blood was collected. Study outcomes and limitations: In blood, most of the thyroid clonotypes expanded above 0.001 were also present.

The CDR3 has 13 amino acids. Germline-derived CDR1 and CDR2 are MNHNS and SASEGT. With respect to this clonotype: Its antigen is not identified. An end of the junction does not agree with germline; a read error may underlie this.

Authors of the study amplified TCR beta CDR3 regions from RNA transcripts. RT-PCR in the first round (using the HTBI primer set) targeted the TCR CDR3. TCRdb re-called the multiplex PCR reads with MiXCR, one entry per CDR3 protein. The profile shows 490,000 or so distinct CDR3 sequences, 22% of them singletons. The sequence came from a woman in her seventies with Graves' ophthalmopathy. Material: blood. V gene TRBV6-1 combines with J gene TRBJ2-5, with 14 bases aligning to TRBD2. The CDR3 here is CASSQGLAGVRHF. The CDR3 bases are TGTGCCAGCAGTCAGGGACTAGCGGGAGTTAGGCACTTC.